Sequencing of this T cell receptor (beta chain) was carried out in a study of OX40 agonist ivuxolimab in advanced cancers. Notes on the study in general: Among T cells, CD8+ cells averaged more expanded clones than CD4+ cells.

Notes on this clone: As yet, its antigen is unknown.

Germline V gene sequence: CDR1 SGDLS, CDR2 YYNGEE. This CDR3 has 14 amino acids. V was shortened by 0 bases and J by 4 bases, with 10 bases between the two germline ends. Some clones are missing from TCRdb's copy, which holds only in-frame ones; the method was immunoSEQ multiplex PCR. The table records about 94,000 clones, roughly 84% of them present only once. V is TRBV9 and J is TRBJ1-1; D remains ambiguous. This sample comprised CD4+ or CD8+ T cells sorted from blood, obtained in a trial of the OX40 agonist ivuxolimab. This clonotype was sampled from an adult with an advanced solid tumor such as melanoma, head and neck, liver or kidney cancer. CDR3 coding DNA: TGTGCCAGCAGCGTAGGTGCGTTGGCCACTGAAGCTTTCTTT. As protein: CASSVGALATEAFF.